The clone carrying this TCR beta chain has a handful of counts. These data are taken from a study of response to subunit inactivated influenza vaccine. Via MiXCR, TCRdb re-called the RT-PCR reads, giving one row per CDR3 protein. The repertoire holds more than 250,000 distinct CDR3 sequences, with 21% as singletons. Trimming shortened V by 3 bases and J by 2 bases, and 10 bases separated the two germline ends. The CDR3 totals 14 residues. Germline values: CDR1 LNHDA, CDR2 SQIVND (reference sequence). The sequence was obtained from a man between 50 and 75 years old who received an inactivated influenza vaccine. The chain joins TRBV19 to TRBJ1-1, with D hard to call. The starting material was PBMCs from blood, obtained about 20 months after vaccination. The CDR3 sequence: CASSIFDGNTEAFF. The CDR3 DNA reads TGTGCCAGTAGTATCTTCGACGGCAACACTGAAGCTTTCTTT. Full variable domain (outside the CDR3, taken from reference TRBV19 and TRBJ1-1): DGGITQSPKYLFRKEGQNVTLSCEQNLNHDAMYWYRQDPGQGLRLIYYSQIVNDFQKGDIAEGYSVSREKKESFPLTVTSAQKNPTAFYLCASSIFDGNTEAFFGQGTRLTVV.